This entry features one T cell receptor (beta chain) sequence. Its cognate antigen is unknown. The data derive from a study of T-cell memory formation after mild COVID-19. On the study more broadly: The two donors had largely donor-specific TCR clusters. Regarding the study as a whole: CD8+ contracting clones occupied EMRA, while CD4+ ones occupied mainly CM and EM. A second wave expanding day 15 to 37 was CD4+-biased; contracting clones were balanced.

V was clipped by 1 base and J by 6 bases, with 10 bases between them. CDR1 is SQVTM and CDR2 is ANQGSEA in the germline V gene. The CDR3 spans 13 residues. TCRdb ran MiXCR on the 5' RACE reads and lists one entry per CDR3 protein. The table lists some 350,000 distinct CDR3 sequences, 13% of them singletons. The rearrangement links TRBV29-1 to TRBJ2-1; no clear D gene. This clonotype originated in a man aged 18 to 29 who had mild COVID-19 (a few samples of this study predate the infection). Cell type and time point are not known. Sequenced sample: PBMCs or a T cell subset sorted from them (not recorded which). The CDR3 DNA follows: TGCAGCGTTGAAGGGTCCAGCGTCAATGAGCAGTTCTTC. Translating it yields CSVEGSSVNEQFF.